The 2 T cell receptor beta chains presented below share a single source sample, sequenced in a study of blood T cells in healthy people across ages. A second PCR of roughly 6 to 12 cycles used a sample-barcoded 5' primer and a J-beta primer mix. MiXCR, applied by TCRdb to the 5' RACE reads, yields one record per CDR3 protein. The sample lists roughly 800,000 distinct CDR3 sequences, roughly 25% occurring once. These same data were also listed under a study on T cells of mothers and their children.

Sequenced sample: blood. The receptors were gathered from a boy between 10 and 17 years old in good health.

The J gene is TRBJ1-5, the V gene TRBV12-3 or TRBV12-4; TRBD1 might be the D (5 bases). V dropped 6 bases and J dropped 0 bases, with 9 bases sitting between them. This CDR3 spans 14 amino acids. CDR3: CASRDTLSNQPQHF. The CDR3 DNA is TGTGCCAGCAGGGACACGCTTAGCAATCAGCCCCAGCATTTT.

Only a few counts were recorded for this clonotype. The V and J genes are TRBV6-1 and TRBJ1-3, with D possibly matching TRBD1 (5 bases). Trimming took 7 bases from V and 5 from J, leaving 21 bases between them. The CDR3 is 16 amino acids. CDR1 and CDR2 (germline): MNHNS, SASEGT. CDR3 loop: CASTATALSGRNTIYF. In nucleotides, the CDR3 is TGTGCCAGCACCGCGACAGCGCTCAGTGGAAGAAACACCATATATTTT.